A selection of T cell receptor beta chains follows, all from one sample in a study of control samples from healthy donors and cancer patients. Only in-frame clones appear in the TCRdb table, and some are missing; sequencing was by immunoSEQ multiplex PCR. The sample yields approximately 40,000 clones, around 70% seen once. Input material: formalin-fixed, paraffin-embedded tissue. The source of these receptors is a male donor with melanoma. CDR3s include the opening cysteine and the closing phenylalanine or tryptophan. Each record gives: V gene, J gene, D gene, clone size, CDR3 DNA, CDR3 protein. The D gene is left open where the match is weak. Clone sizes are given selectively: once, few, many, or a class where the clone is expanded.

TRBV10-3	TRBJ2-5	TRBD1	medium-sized	TGTGCCATCAGTGAAATGGGGACAGTACAAGAGACCCAGTACTTC	CAISEMGTVQETQYF
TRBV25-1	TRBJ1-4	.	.	TGTGCCAGCAGACCCACCGACAGTAATGAAAAACTGTTTTTT	CASRPTDSNEKLFF
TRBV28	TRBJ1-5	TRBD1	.	TGTGCCAGCAGCCCAAGGACAGGGGGCGATCAGCCCCAGCATTTT	CASSPRTGGDQPQHF
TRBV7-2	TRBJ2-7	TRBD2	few	TGTGCCAGCAGCTTCGGACTAGCGGAGTACGAGCAGTACTTC	CASSFGLAEYEQYF
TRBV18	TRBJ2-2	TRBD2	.	TGTGCCAGCTCACCAGTGCCTAGCGGGAGGAAAGGCGGGGAGCTGTTTTTT	CASSPVPSGRKGGELFF
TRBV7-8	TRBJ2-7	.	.	TGTGCCAGCAGCTTTCCTAGCGCCCTTAACGAGCAGTACTTC	CASSFPSALNEQYF
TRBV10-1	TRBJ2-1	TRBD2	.	TGCGCCAGCAGTGCCCGACTAGCGGGAGAAGGGGAGCAGTTCTTC	CASSARLAGEGEQFF
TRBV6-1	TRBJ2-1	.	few	TGTGCCAGCAGTGAACCCCTGTACAATGAGCAGTTCTTC	CASSEPLYNEQFF
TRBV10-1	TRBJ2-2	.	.	TGCGCCAGCAGAAACGACAGGTGGAGCGGGGAGCTGTTTTTT	CASRNDRWSGELFF
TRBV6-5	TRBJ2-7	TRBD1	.	TGTGCCACCAACCCCCCTCTGGACAGGGTAGGCGAGCAGTACTTC	CATNPPLDRVGEQYF
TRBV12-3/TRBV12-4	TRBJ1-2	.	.	TGTGCCAGCAGTCGCAACGGGGGCTGGGGCTACACCTTC	CASSRNGGWGYTF
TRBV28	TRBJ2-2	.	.	TGTGCCAGCAGTGCCGCAGGGGCTCCAGGGGTCGGGTTGTTTTTT	CASSAAGAPGVGLFF
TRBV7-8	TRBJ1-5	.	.	TGTGCCAGCAGCTTAGGTGTAGGCCAGCCCCAGCATTTT	CASSLGVGQPQHF
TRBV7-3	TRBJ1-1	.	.	TGTGCCAGCAGGTTGGAAGTGGGTTCGAGTGAAGCTTTCTTT	CASRLEVGSSEAFF
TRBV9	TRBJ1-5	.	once	TGTGCCAGCAGCAGGGCCATCAATGGGCCCCAGCATTTT	CASSRAINGPQHF
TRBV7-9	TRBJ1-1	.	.	TGTGCCAGCAGCCCTAGGGGTACGGGAGCTGAAGCTTTCTTT	CASSPRGTGAEAFF
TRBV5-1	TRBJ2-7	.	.	TGCGCCAGCAGCTTGGGCACTCCACAATCCTACGAGCAGTACTTC	CASSLGTPQSYEQYF
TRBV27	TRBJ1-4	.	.	TGTGCCAGCAGTTTATTGCCAGTTAATGAAAAACTGTTTTTT	CASSLLPVNEKLFF
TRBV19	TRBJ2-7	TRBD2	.	TGTGCCAGTAGTCTCCTAGCGGGAGGGTACGAGCAGTACTTC	CASSLLAGGYEQYF
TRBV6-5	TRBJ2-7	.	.	TGTGCCACCCGGGACCGACCCTCCTACGAGCAGTACTTC	CATRDRPSYEQYF
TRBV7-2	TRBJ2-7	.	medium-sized	TGTGCCAGCAGCTTCTTCGGATCCTACGAGCAGTACTTC	CASSFFGSYEQYF
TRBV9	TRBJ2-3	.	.	TGTGCCAGCAGCGCCAGCGGCTTCACAGATACGCAGTATTTT	CASSASGFTDTQYF
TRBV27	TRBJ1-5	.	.	TGTGCCAGCAGTCCAGGGGTTCAAGGTTTGGGCAATCAGCCCCAGCATTTT	CASSPGVQGLGNQPQHF
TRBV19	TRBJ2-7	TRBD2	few	TGTGCCAGTAGTCCAAACAGCGGGAGGACGCCCTACGAGCAGTACTTC	CASSPNSGRTPYEQYF
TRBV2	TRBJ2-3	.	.	TGTGCCAGCAGTGTGGTAATAGATACGCAGTATTTT	CASSVVIDTQYF
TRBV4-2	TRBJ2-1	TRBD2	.	TGTGCCAGCAGCGACACTAGCGGGAGGTCCTTTTCCTACAATGAGCAGTTCTTC	CASSDTSGRSFSYNEQFF
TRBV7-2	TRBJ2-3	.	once	TGTGCCAGCAGCTTTGCGGGGGCGACGGCAGATACGCAGTATTTT	CASSFAGATADTQYF